Listed below are T cell receptor beta chains from one sample, sequenced in a study of cytomegalovirus exposure and HLA in healthy donors. Clones were sequenced by immunoSEQ multiplex PCR, and TCRdb holds only the in-frame ones, with some missing. The data hold some 70,000 clones, with under 80% observed a single time. Material: PBMCs. The receptor source for this set is a male donor in good health and CMV-seropositive. CDR3s include the opening cysteine and the closing phenylalanine or tryptophan. Each record gives: J gene, V gene, clone size, D gene, CDR3 DNA, CDR3 protein. D genes are given only for firm matches. Clone size is not always given. Where it is, it says once, few, many or a class for expanded clones.

TRBJ1-4 TRBV7-9 once NA TGTGCCAGCAGCCCCCCGGGACATCCGGAGGAAAAACTGTTTTTT CASSPPGHPEEKLFF
TRBJ2-1 TRBV28 NA TRBD2 TGTGCCAGCAGTTTATTCGCCAGCGGGGGGGCCGCGGATGAGCAGTTCTTC CASSLFASGGAADEQFF
TRBJ1-1 TRBV19 NA TRBD1 TGTGCCAGTATTCCGCGATATCGGACAGGGGGAACTGAAGCTTTCTTT CASIPRYRTGGTEAFF
TRBJ2-1 TRBV9 NA NA TGTGCCAGCAGCGTAGAGGCCACGGCCCCGAGGGTGTACAATGAGCAGTTCTTC CASSVEATAPRVYNEQFF
TRBJ1-4 TRBV6-5 NA NA TGTGCCAGCAGTCCCAGGGGTCTAAACGAAAAACTGTTTTTT CASSPRGLNEKLFF
TRBJ2-5 TRBV7-2 NA TRBD1 TGTGCCAGCAGCCTTATGACAGGGGGCTGGGGAGAGACCCAGTACTTC CASSLMTGGWGETQYF
TRBJ2-7 TRBV6-5 NA TRBD1 TGTGCCAGCAGTTACGGACAGGTCCAGTTTGAGCAGTACTTC CASSYGQVQFEQYF
TRBJ2-1 TRBV7-3 once TRBD2 TGTGCCAGCAGCTCTTCTGGGGGGGACAATGAGCAGTTCTTC CASSSSGGDNEQFF
TRBJ2-3 TRBV28 NA TRBD2 TGTGCCAGCCTGACTAGCGGATCTAGCACAGATACGCAGTATTTT CASLTSGSSTDTQYF
TRBJ2-1 TRBV30 NA TRBD2 TGTGCCTGGACCAGGACTAGCGGGGGGGCTGAGCAGTTCTTC CAWTRTSGGAEQFF
TRBJ1-6 TRBV7-3 NA NA TGTGCCAGCAGCTTAAGCGGGGGGAGTTCACCCCTCCACTTT CASSLSGGSSPLHF
TRBJ2-4 TRBV28 NA TRBD1 TGTGCCAGCAGTTCGGCAGGGGGCGCTTATGCCAAAAACATTCAGTACTTC CASSSAGGAYAKNIQYF
TRBJ1-1 TRBV12-5 NA NA TGTGCTAGTGGTTTGGTACTTGCAGGGCCCACTGAAGCTTTCTTT CASGLVLAGPTEAFF
TRBJ1-4 TRBV29-1 NA NA TGCAGCGTTGTCAGGGCCGGTAATGAAAAACTGTTTTTT CSVVRAGNEKLFF
TRBJ2-7 TRBV6-5 NA TRBD2 TGTGCCAGCAGTTACGCTCCGCCCGGGAGGGACGAGCAGTACTTC CASSYAPPGRDEQYF
TRBJ2-3 TRBV2 once NA TGTGCCAGCACTAGGAGCTACACAGATACGCAGTATTTT CASTRSYTDTQYF
TRBJ1-1 TRBV5-1 NA NA TGCGCCAGCAGCTTGGGGGGGACAATGAACACTGAAGCTTTCTTT CASSLGGTMNTEAFF
TRBJ1-6 TRBV5-1 NA NA TGCGCCAGCAGCCCTACCGGACAAGCCTATAATTCACCCCTCCACTTT CASSPTGQAYNSPLHF
TRBJ2-5 TRBV7-2 NA NA TGTGCCAGCAGCCTCCTGACTAGGAGAGAGACCCAGTACTTC CASSLLTRRETQYF
TRBJ1-4 TRBV7-9 NA TRBD1 TGTGCCAGCAGGGCAACAGGGGGCTTAAATGAAAAACTGTTTTTT CASRATGGLNEKLFF
TRBJ1-2 TRBV25-1 NA NA TGTGCCAGCAGTCCATGGGGGCCTAGTAACTATGGCTACACCTTC CASSPWGPSNYGYTF
TRBJ1-5 TRBV28 NA TRBD1 TGTGCCAGCAGTTTCGTCCCGGGACAGGGTGGTAGCAATCAGCCCCAGCATTTT CASSFVPGQGGSNQPQHF
TRBJ2-7 TRBV7-9 NA TRBD2 TGTGCCAGCAGCTTAGCACCCGGGACTACACCCTACGAGCAGTACTTC CASSLAPGTTPYEQYF
TRBJ2-5 TRBV28 NA NA TGTGCCAGCAGTTTACCCCCGGGGGTGGAGACCCAGTACTTC CASSLPPGVETQYF
TRBJ2-1 TRBV4-1 NA TRBD1 TGCGCCAGCAGCCACCTGACAGGGGATGAGCAGTTCTTC CASSHLTGDEQFF
TRBJ2-2 TRBV7-6 once TRBD2 TGTGCCAGCAGCTTAGCGTTCCTAGCGGTGGGGGCCGGGGAGCTGTTTTTT CASSLAFLAVGAGELFF
TRBJ2-3 TRBV27 few NA TGTGCCAGCAGTTTAGGGCTGGGAGATACGCAGTATTTT CASSLGLGDTQYF
TRBJ2-7 TRBV19 NA TRBD1 TGTGCCAGTAGTCTCTCCGGGACAGGGCCCTACGAGCAGTACTTC CASSLSGTGPYEQYF